This T cell receptor beta chain was recorded in a study of blood T cell repertoires in COVID-19. Study information: The United States, Italy and Spain supplied acute and convalescent COVID-19 samples.

Libraries were prepared by immunoSEQ multiplex PCR; TCRdb keeps only in-frame clonotypes and omits some of them. Of some 380,000 clones in the sample, over 75% were seen once. Per the germline V gene, CDR1 is LGHNA and CDR2 is YNFKEQ. With 1 base clipped from V and 4 bases from J, the junction kept 5 bases outside the gene matches. There are 15 residues in the CDR3. Material: PBMCs or T cells enriched from blood (not recorded which). The chain has TRBV4-2 and TRBJ2-5, with 8 nucleotides matching TRBD2. The sequence derives from a man between 25 and 39 years old who had recovered from COVID-19. The CDR3 region is CASSQGNSGVETQYF. CDR3 nucleotides: TGTGCCAGCAGCCAAGGGAATAGCGGGGTAGAGACCCAGTACTTC.